The next 20 T cell receptor beta chains were all read from a single sample in a study of blood T cell repertoires in COVID-19. Method: immunoSEQ multiplex PCR; TCRdb's copy keeps in-frame clones and lacks some. The sample holds about 320,000 clones, roughly 83% seen once. The sample was peripheral blood. These receptors originate from a woman aged 45-59 years with acute or convalescent COVID-19.

The CDR3 DNA follows: TGTGCCAGCAGTTTAACGGGGACAGGGCCGGGCAATCAGCCCCAGCATTTT. Translation gives CASSLTGTGPGNQPQHF. The chain combines TRBV27 with TRBJ1-5; 9 nucleotides align to TRBD1. The CDR3 has 17 amino acids. J lost 2 bases, V lost 2 bases, and 7 bases had no gene match. Germline lookup yields CDR1 MNHEY and CDR2 SMNVEV (reference sequence).

The chain joins TRBV28 to TRBJ2-3; 10 bases map to TRBD1. The junction had 9 bases not matched to a gene; V was cut back by 5 bases and J by 1 base. The germline gives CDR1 MDHEN, CDR2 SYDVKM. The CDR3 length is 17 residues. CDR3 residues: CASSPRTGGWGTDTQYF. The CDR3 coding sequence is TGTGCCAGCAGTCCCCGGACAGGGGGTTGGGGCACAGATACGCAGTATTTT.

This clone has at least ten counts. The gene calls are TRBV6-5 and TRBJ1-5; 9 bases match TRBD1. The junction had 7 bases not matched to a gene; V was cut back by 6 bases and J by 4 bases. The CDR3 has 15 residues. Looked up from germline, CDR1 is MNHEY and CDR2 is SVGAGI. In DNA, the CDR3 is TGTGCCAGCAGCACGGGTGGGACAGGGAATCAGCCCCAGCATTTT. It encodes CASSTGGTGNQPQHF.

This chain connects TRBV9 to TRBJ2-7; 8 positions agree with TRBD2. CDR1 is SGDLS, CDR2 YYNGEE, per germline. The CDR3 totals 16 residues. Trimming took 0 bases from V and 6 from J; bases not matched to a gene: 11. The DNA for the CDR3 is TGTGCCAGCAGCGTAGAGATCGCGGGAGGAGGTTCCGAGCAGTACTTC. It translates to CASSVEIAGGGSEQYF. The complete variable domain, with remaining parts taken from reference TRBV9 and TRBJ2-7, reads DSGVTQTPKHLITATGQRVTLRCSPRSGDLSVYWYQQSLDQGLQFLIQYYNGEERAKGNILERFSAQQFPDLHSELNLSSLELGDSALYFCASSVEIAGGGSEQYFGPGTRLTVT.

This rearrangement joins TRBV12-3 or TRBV12-4 to TRBJ1-2, with 8 bases that match TRBD1. This CDR3 comprises 12 residues. V was clipped by 8 bases and J by 4 bases; unmatched bases: 3. CDR3 protein: CASGGQVYGYTF. DNA of the CDR3: TGTGCCAGCGGGGGACAGGTCTATGGCTACACCTTC.

This chain links TRBV7-9 with TRBJ2-7; no definite D call. This CDR3 is built from 15 residues. Germline-derived CDR1 and CDR2 are SEHNR and FQNEAQ (reference sequence). Trimming removed 5 bases from V and 0 bases from J, with 14 bases in between. DNA for the CDR3: TGTGCCAGCAGCCCGACACCGAAGCCCTCCTACGAGCAGTACTTC. This encodes CASSPTPKPSYEQYF.

The gene calls are TRBV19 and TRBJ2-7; 14 nucleotides align to TRBD2. J lost 4 bases, V lost 4 bases, and 3 bases had no gene match. The CDR3 is 15 residues long. Per the germline V gene, CDR1 is LNHDA and CDR2 is SQIVND (reference sequence). CDR3 loop: CASSRGLAGVYEQYF. CDR3 nucleotides: TGTGCCAGTAGTAGGGGACTAGCGGGAGTGTACGAGCAGTACTTC.

This chain connects TRBV15 to TRBJ1-6; perhaps TRBD1 as D (5 bases). The CDR3 totals 13 residues. V shed 5 bases and J shed 10 bases, with 12 bases lying between them. Germline CDR1 and CDR2: LNHNV and YYDKDF (reference sequence). The CDR3 sequence is CATSVGGNSPLHF. CDR3 sequence (DNA): TGTGCCACCAGCGTCGGGGGGAACTCACCCCTCCACTTT.

The chain joins TRBV7-3 to TRBJ2-1; 7 positions agree with TRBD2. Germline trimming cut 1 base from V and 0 bases from J; bases unmatched to any gene: 3. Per germline, CDR1 SGHTA and CDR2 FQGTGA. There are 16 residues in the CDR3. The CDR3 nucleotides read TGTGCCAGCAGCTTAAACGGCGGGAGCTCCTACAATGAGCAGTTCTTC. Encoded protein: CASSLNGGSSYNEQFF.

The chain joins TRBV7-2 to TRBJ1-3; TRBD1 agrees at 9 bases. CDR3 size: 19 residues. J gave up 4 bases and V 2 bases, and 15 bases lay outside the gene matches. Germline V gene data show CDR1 as SGHTA and CDR2 as FQGNSA. The CDR3 region has the DNA TGTGCCAGCAGCTTAACCCCCACCGGACAGGGGTTTACCGGAAACACCATATATTTT. Its translation is CASSLTPTGQGFTGNTIYF.

The chain uses TRBV20-1 and TRBJ2-3, with 8 bases aligning to TRBD2. Looked up from germline, CDR1 is DFQATT and CDR2 is SNEGSKA (reference sequence). The CDR3 covers 17 residues. V was clipped by 3 bases and J by 5 bases; unmatched bases: 16. For the CDR3, the DNA is TGCAGTGCTAGTTCGCCCGCACTAGCGGCGTATGGAGATACGCAGTATTTT. Protein sequence: CSASSPALAAYGDTQYF.

The V call is TRBV5-4, the J call TRBJ2-3; 7 nucleotides align to TRBD2. V lost 4 bases, J lost 4 bases, and 9 bases stayed unmatched. The CDR3 runs to 15 residues. The germline V gene has CDR1 SGHNT and CDR2 YYREEE (reference sequence). The CDR3 DNA sequence: TGTGCCAGCAGCCTCCGGGGCGGGAGCCCAGATACGCAGTATTTT. The encoded protein is CASSLRGGSPDTQYF.

The chain links TRBV5-1 to TRBJ2-1; 8 bases agree with TRBD2. CDR3 length: 16 residues. From germline, CDR1 is SGHRS and CDR2 YFSETQ. J gave up 1 base and V 5 bases, and 8 bases lay outside the gene matches. The CDR3 here is CASRPAGVRSYNEQFF. The CDR3 DNA sequence: TGCGCCAGCAGGCCAGCGGGAGTCAGGTCCTACAATGAGCAGTTCTTC.

This rearrangement joins TRBV9 to TRBJ1-2; a possible D gene is TRBD1 (5 bases). Deletions cut 6 bases from V and 7 bases from J, with 16 bases between. CDR1 is SGDLS and CDR2 is YYNGEE in the germline V gene. The CDR3 extends over 13 amino acids. The DNA for the CDR3 is TGTGCCAGCACGAGGCAGGGCGTTAGTGGCTACACCTTC. It is translated as CASTRQGVSGYTF.

V usage is TRBV9 and J usage is TRBJ2-5; D may be TRBD2 (6 bases). The CDR3 has 15 residues. V dropped 4 bases and J dropped 4 bases, with 17 bases sitting between them. The germline V gene has CDR1 SGDLS and CDR2 YYNGEE. CDR3 bases: TGTGCCAGCAGCCCCACCTCTTACGGGGGAGAGACCCAGTACTTC. Translated: CASSPTSYGGETQYF.

This chain joins TRBV10-3 and TRBJ1-5; a possible D gene is TRBD1 (6 bases). Germline CDR1 is ENHRY and CDR2 is SYGVKD. The V gene lost 11 bases and the J gene lost 2 bases, with 19 bases spanning the gap. The CDR3 runs 15 residues. The CDR3 loop is CAVGGGGRGNQPQHF. CDR3 nucleotide sequence: TGTGCCGTAGGAGGGGGGGGTAGGGGCAATCAGCCCCAGCATTTT.

This chain links TRBV12-3 or TRBV12-4 with TRBJ2-2; D call uncertain. Trimming removed 7 bases at V and 2 bases at J, with 8 bases between. The length of the CDR3 is 13 residues. The CDR3 bases are TGTGCCAGCAAAGCCACTAACACCGGGGAGCTGTTTTTT. Translated: CASKATNTGELFF.

V is TRBV13 and J is TRBJ1-3; D is unresolved. V gave up 6 bases and J gave up 8 bases, with 20 bases separating them. This CDR3 is built from 15 residues. CDR1 is PRHDT, CDR2 FYEKMQ, per germline (reference sequence). The CDR3 nucleotides read TGTGCCAGCAGTATCCGCCCCCCCGACCGGGACACCATATATTTT. Translation gives CASSIRPPDRDTIYF.

V usage is TRBV5-1 and J usage is TRBJ1-6; 7 bases fit TRBD1. This CDR3 is built from 22 residues. With V trimmed by 0 bases and J by 5 bases, 23 bases remained unmatched. Germline-derived CDR1 and CDR2 are SGHRS and YFSETQ. CDR3 in DNA: TGCGCCAGCAGCTTGGGGTCTGTAACCGGGACAGTTCGTTCACCCAATAATTCACCCCTCCACTTT. It is translated as CASSLGSVTGTVRSPNNSPLHF.

The J gene is TRBJ1-2, the V gene TRBV7-9; unclear D gene. The CDR3 has 16 residues. Germline V gene sequence: CDR1 SEHNR, CDR2 FQNEAQ (reference sequence). V gave up 5 bases and J gave up 6 bases, with 22 bases separating them. DNA of the CDR3: TGTGCCAGCAGCGCCCACTCAGGAATGGGCCCCGATGGCTACACCTTC. Its translation is CASSAHSGMGPDGYTF. Complete variable domain (other parts from reference TRBV7-9 and TRBJ1-2): DTGVSQNPRHKITKRGQNVTFRCDPISEHNRLYWYRQTLGQGPEFLTYFQNEAQLEKSRLLSDRFSAERPKGSFSTLEIQRTEQGDSAMYLCASSAHSGMGPDGYTFGSGTRLTVV.